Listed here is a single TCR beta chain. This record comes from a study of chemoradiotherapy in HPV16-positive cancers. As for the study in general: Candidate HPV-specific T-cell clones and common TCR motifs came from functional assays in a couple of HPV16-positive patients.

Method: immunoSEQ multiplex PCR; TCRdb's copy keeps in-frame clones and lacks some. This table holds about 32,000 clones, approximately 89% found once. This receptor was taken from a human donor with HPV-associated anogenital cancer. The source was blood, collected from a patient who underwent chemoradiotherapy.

CDR3 residues: CASSEGRAVTEAFF. The CDR3 nucleotides are TGTGCCAGCAGTGAGGGCAGGGCGGTGACTGAAGCTTTCTTT. J is TRBJ1-1 and V is TRBV2; D may be TRBD1 (5 bases). V lost 3 bases, J lost 5 bases, and 13 bases lay in between. The CDR3 has 14 residues. CDR1 SNHLY and CDR2 FYNNEI come from the germline V gene.